This T cell receptor (beta chain) was obtained from a study of tumor and adjacent non-tumor tissue in lung cancer. Turning to the study itself: On average, productive TCRbeta reads reached about 4.17 million per sample.

Germline CDR1 and CDR2: SGHVS and FQNEAQ. This CDR3 spans 16 amino acids. This clonotype was seen only once. A much bigger clone sits one base away, suggesting this may be a read error. A modified ARM-PCR protocol with three rounds of nested PCR amplified TCRbeta. TCRdb passed the multiplex PCR reads through MiXCR, listing each CDR3 protein once. The table lists about 86,000 distinct CDR3 sequences, more than 75% of them singletons. This sample's RNA came from whole unsorted tissue. More than 3 cm separated this lung sample from the edge of the tumor. Newly diagnosed lung cancer patients had thoracic surgery in China, August–late 2014, without prior chemotherapy.

The sequence derives from a woman between 45 and 65 years old with non-small cell lung cancer. Sequences were obtained from distant non-tumor lung tissue. This chain connects TRBV7-8 to TRBJ2-2, with TRBD1 as a possible D gene (7 bases). CDR3 in amino acids: CAGSPEGGGVTGELFF. The CDR3 region has the DNA TGTGCCGGCAGCCCAGAAGGGGGCGGGGTCACCGGGGAGCTGTTTTTT.